These 19 T cell receptor beta chains originate from one sample sequenced in a study of blood T cell repertoires in COVID-19. Using immunoSEQ multiplex PCR, the repertoire was profiled, and TCRdb retains in-frame clones only, with some absent. The table has 90,000 to 120,000 clones, under 95% seen once. Source material: peripheral blood. All receptors derive from a woman in her 30s with acute or convalescent COVID-19.

V gene TRBV2 combines with J gene TRBJ1-5, with 8 bases identical to TRBD1. Looked up from germline, CDR1 is SNHLY and CDR2 is FYNNEI. Trimming removed 7 bases from V and 6 bases from J; junction bases left unmatched: 8. This CDR3 spans 14 amino acids. In nucleotides, the CDR3 is TGTGCCAGCACTTTAGACAGGGGCCGTCAGCCCCAGCATTTT. This codes for CASTLDRGRQPQHF. Full variable domain (outside the CDR3, taken from reference TRBV2 and TRBJ1-5): EPEVTQTPSHQVTQMGQEVILRCVPISNHLYFYWYRQILGQKVEFLVSFYNNEISEKSEIFDDQFSVERPDGSNFTLKIRSTKLEDSAMYFCASTLDRGRQPQHFGDGTRLSIL.

This clone was observed once. The chain links TRBV2 to TRBJ1-2, with 8 bases aligning to TRBD1. The length of the CDR3 is 13 residues. The junction had 3 bases not matched to a gene; V was cut back by 3 bases and J by 6 bases. CDR1 is SNHLY, CDR2 FYNNEI, per germline. The CDR3 nucleotides read TGTGCCAGCAGTGACAGGGGGCGAGATGGCTACACCTTC. Translated: CASSDRGRDGYTF.

CDR3 protein: CASSRTENYGYTF. CDR3 in DNA: TGTGCCAGCAGTCGGACTGAGAACTATGGCTACACCTTC. This chain uses TRBV25-1 with TRBJ1-2, with D hard to call. The CDR3 contains 13 residues. Per the germline V gene, CDR1 is MGHDK and CDR2 is SYGVNS. V lost 5 bases and J 2 bases, leaving 9 bases between the germline ends.

The V call is TRBV6-2 or TRBV6-3, the J call TRBJ2-7; D gene ambiguous. The germline V gene has CDR1 MNHEY and CDR2 SVGEGT. V gave up 3 bases and J gave up 2 bases, with 8 bases separating them. There are 13 residues in the CDR3. The CDR3 DNA reads as TGTGCCAGCAGTTATACAGCAACCTACGAGCAGTACTTC. This translates into CASSYTATYEQYF.

This chain uses TRBV10-2 with TRBJ1-1, with a possible D match to TRBD1 (6 bases). The CDR3 totals 14 residues. Germline CDR1 is WSHSY and CDR2 is SAAADI. V was trimmed by 7 bases and J by 3 bases, leaving 15 bases between them. The CDR3 nucleotides are TGCGCCAGCATCTCGGCCGCAGGGGACACTGAAGCTTTCTTT. This translates into CASISAAGDTEAFF.

This clone was detected ten times or more. V and J are TRBV7-3 and TRBJ2-7; 10 bases fit TRBD1. Looked up from germline, CDR1 is SGHTA and CDR2 is FQGTGA. The CDR3 runs to 15 residues. Trimming at V came to 2 bases and at J to 2 bases, leaving 3 bases not matched to a gene. The CDR3 is CASSLGGQGTYEQYF. As DNA, the CDR3 is TGTGCCAGCAGCTTAGGGGGACAGGGGACCTACGAGCAGTACTTC.

This clone has only a few counts. The chain has TRBV11-1 and TRBJ1-1; D call uncertain. CDR1 and CDR2 from the germline V gene are SGHAT and FQDESV (reference sequence). Trimming stripped 7 bases from V and 2 bases from J, with 14 bases between. The CDR3 totals 14 residues. The CDR3 DNA sequence: TGTGCCAGCACCATTATAGCCCGTAACACTGAAGCTTTCTTT. This codes for CASTIIARNTEAFF.

The gene calls are TRBV19 and TRBJ1-2; D is possibly TRBD1 (5 bases). V was shortened by 3 bases and J by 4 bases, with 9 bases between the two germline ends. Germline V gene data show CDR1 as LNHDA and CDR2 as SQIVND (reference sequence). This CDR3 is built from 13 residues. The CDR3 spells CASSIDSRYGYTF. The CDR3 coding sequence is TGTGCCAGTAGTATTGACAGCCGCTATGGCTACACCTTC.

This chain connects TRBV4-2 to TRBJ2-7; D unresolved. V was pared by 3 bases and J by 4 bases, with 10 bases between. Germline CDR1 and CDR2: LGHNA and YNFKEQ. This CDR3 comprises 13 residues. CDR3 protein: CASSQGSLYEQYF. Here the CDR3 DNA reads TGTGCCAGCAGCCAGGGCTCCCTTTACGAGCAGTACTTC.

The CDR3 region is CASSPGAGDIYEQYF. The CDR3, as DNA: TGTGCCAGCTCACCAGGGGCAGGGGACATCTACGAGCAGTACTTC. The J gene is TRBJ2-7, the V gene TRBV18; perhaps TRBD1 as D (6 bases). Germline V gene data show CDR1 as KGHSH and CDR2 as LQKENI. The CDR3 totals 15 residues. The V and J ends lost 2 bases and 3 bases respectively, with 14 bases between them.

DNA of the CDR3: TGTGCCAGCAGTGACAGGGGGCTGGGCAATCAGCCCCAGCATTTT. Translating gives CASSDRGLGNQPQHF. The chain couples TRBV2 to TRBJ1-5; 8 bases agree with TRBD1. Germline trimming cut 3 bases from V and 2 bases from J; bases unmatched to any gene: 3. Germline-derived CDR1 and CDR2 are SNHLY and FYNNEI. This CDR3 is 15 amino acids long.

This clone was seen only once. The chain joins TRBV18 to TRBJ1-1; 7 bases are shared with TRBD1. The J segment lost 5 bases and the V segment lost 3 bases, leaving 6 bases of the junction unmatched. Germline V gene data show CDR1 as KGHSH and CDR2 as LQKENI. This CDR3 region has 14 residues. The CDR3 is CASSPQTGRTEAFF. CDR3 nucleotide sequence: TGTGCCAGCTCACCTCAGACAGGGAGGACTGAAGCTTTCTTT.

The chain has TRBV28 and TRBJ1-5; 8 positions agree with TRBD1. The J segment lost 0 bases and the V segment lost 7 bases, leaving 14 bases of the junction unmatched. This CDR3 has 18 residues. The germline CDR1 and CDR2 sequences are MDHEN and SYDVKM. In nucleotides, the CDR3 is TGTGCCAGCATCTCCGGGGGCAGGGGGCGAATTAGCAATCAGCCCCAGCATTTT. Translating gives CASISGGRGRISNQPQHF.

The chain links TRBV19 to TRBJ2-7, with TRBD1 identical over 8 bases. Germline V gene data show CDR1 as LNHDA and CDR2 as SQIVND (reference sequence). The J segment lost 3 bases and the V segment lost 8 bases, leaving 12 bases of the junction unmatched. The CDR3 runs 15 residues. DNA for the CDR3: TGTGCCAGTGCCCGCACCGGGACAGGTTTCTACGAGCAGTACTTC. Amino acids: CASARTGTGFYEQYF.

The V gene is TRBV30, the J gene TRBJ1-3; D gene uncertain. In germline, CDR1 is GTSNPN, CDR2 SVGIG (reference sequence). CDR3 length: 17 residues. The V and J ends lost 2 bases and 1 base respectively, with 18 bases between them. CDR3 DNA: TGTGCCTGGAGTCCTACAGTAACAGTACGATCTGGAAACACCATATATTTT. Amino acids: CAWSPTVTVRSGNTIYF.

The chain combines TRBV19 with TRBJ2-7, with TRBD1 matching 8 bases. This CDR3 contains 14 residues. CDR1 is LNHDA, CDR2 SQIVND, per germline (reference sequence). V dropped 3 bases and J dropped 4; count of bases not matched to a gene: 5. In DNA form, the CDR3 reads TGTGCCAGTAGTATTCGACAGGGGAATTACGAGCAGTACTTC. Its translation: CASSIRQGNYEQYF.

This clone was observed a single time. Other DNA sequences from this sample encode an identical CDR3 as well. The genes are TRBV27 and TRBJ2-5, with TRBD1 as a possible D gene (6 bases). The V gene's germline CDR1 is MNHEY and CDR2 SMNVEV (reference sequence). This CDR3 comprises 11 residues. The germline V and J ends were trimmed by 7 bases and 5 bases, with 8 bases remaining between them. Here the CDR3 reads CASKRGETQYF. DNA of the CDR3: TGTGCCAGCAAGAGGGGGGAGACCCAGTACTTC.

The chain couples TRBV15 to TRBJ2-7, with a weak D call TRBD1 (5 bases). The CDR3 has 14 residues. Looked up from germline, CDR1 is LNHNV and CDR2 is YYDKDF (reference sequence). With 0 bases removed from V and 0 bases from J, the gap between germline ends came to 6 bases. For the CDR3, the DNA is TGTGCCACCAGCAGAGATAGGGGCTCCTACGAGCAGTACTTC. It translates to CATSRDRGSYEQYF.

This clone was observed a handful of times. V gene TRBV3-1 (or the pseudogene TRBV3-2) combines with J gene TRBJ2-1; D is ambiguous. V dropped 0 bases and J dropped 15 bases, with 12 bases sitting between them. Germline CDR1 LGHDT, CDR2 YNNKEL (reference sequence). This CDR3 spans 12 amino acids. This CDR3 reads CASSQEGARRFF. The CDR3 DNA follows: TGTGCCAGCAGCCAAGAAGGAGCGAGGAGGTTCTTC.